The 10 T cell receptor beta chains listed next were all sequenced from one sample in a study of blood T cells in healthy people across ages (dated by TCRdb to about 2015). The method was 5' RACE. Instrument used: Illumina HiSeq 2500. A second PCR of about 7 to 12 cycles was run with a J-beta primer mix and a sample-barcoded 5' primer. TCRdb's own reprocessing of the public reads used fastp at Q25 and MiXCR and kept productive beta chains. Each CDR3 protein gets just one entry, which takes the most common genes and DNA from the rows behind it. For this sample there are approximately 780,000 distinct CDR3 sequences; about 26% appear just once. Around 3% of the sample rests with the top ten. These data are also associated with another study on T cells of mothers and their children.

Sequenced input: blood. The source of these receptors is a boy aged 5-17 years in good health.

The chain is built from TRBV29-1 and TRBJ2-5; D may correspond to TRBD1 or TRBD2 (5 bases each). The germline V and J ends were trimmed by 6 bases and 4 bases, with 15 bases remaining between them. The CDR3 has 13 residues. The V gene's germline CDR1 is SQVTM and CDR2 ANQGSEA. The CDR3 DNA follows: TGCAGCGTGGAAAAGACTACAGGAGAGACCCAGTACTTC. It yields the protein CSVEKTTGETQYF.

CDR3 nucleotides: TGTGCCAGCAGCCTTATTGGGTCATCTGGAGCTTTCTTT. Translating gives CASSLIGSSGAFF. V is TRBV11-2 and J is TRBJ1-1; D remains unclear. Trimming took off 5 bases at V and 10 bases at J, with 17 bases between the two ends. The CDR3 loop spans 13 amino acids. Germline V gives CDR1 SGHAT, CDR2 FQNNGV.

The chain carries TRBV7-9 and TRBJ1-4; 9 bases match TRBD1. Germline CDR1 is SEHNR and CDR2 is FQNEAQ (reference sequence). The CDR3 contains 14 residues. V shed 5 bases, J shed 8 bases, and the junction held 6 bases outside the gene matches. CDR3 bases: TGTGCCAGCAGCCTACAGGGGGCTTGGGAAAAACTGTTTTTT. Protein sequence: CASSLQGAWEKLFF.

The chain recombines TRBV7-9 with TRBJ2-1; 7 nucleotides align to TRBD1. The J segment lost 4 bases and the V segment lost 0 bases, leaving 6 bases of the junction unmatched. This CDR3 has 16 residues. Germline-derived CDR1 and CDR2 are SEHNR and FQNEAQ (reference sequence). CDR3 coding DNA: TGTGCCAGCAGCTTAGCGGGGACAGTTCCTTACAATGAGCAGTTCTTC. Translated: CASSLAGTVPYNEQFF.

The genes are TRBV14 and TRBJ1-3, with a weak D call TRBD1 (5 bases). The CDR3 is made up of 14 amino acids. CDR1 SGHDN and CDR2 FVKESK come from the germline V gene. V was pared by 4 bases and J by 4 bases, with 11 bases between. As DNA, the CDR3 is TGTGCCAGCAGCCGCTGGGACCGCGGAAACACCATATATTTT. Encoded protein: CASSRWDRGNTIYF.

The V call is TRBV5-5, the J call TRBJ2-7; 8 nucleotides match TRBD1. Germline V lookup: CDR1 SGHKS, CDR2 YYEKEE (reference sequence). The CDR3 is made up of 16 amino acids. The V gene end was trimmed by 4 bases and the J gene end by 3 bases; junction bases not matched to a gene: 12. In nucleotides, the CDR3 is TGTGCCAGCAGCCAACCAGACAGGGGTCCCTACTACGAGCAGTACTTC. Encoded protein: CASSQPDRGPYYEQYF.

This rearrangement joins TRBV3-1 to TRBJ1-6, with D tentatively TRBD1 (6 bases). Trimming took 1 base from V and 10 from J, leaving 8 bases between them. The CDR3 spans 13 residues. The germline CDR1 and CDR2 sequences are LGHDT and YNNKEL (reference sequence). The CDR3 sequence: CASSQVGASPLHF. The CDR3 nucleotides read TGTGCCAGCAGCCAAGTGGGGGCCTCACCCCTCCACTTT.

This clonotype was recorded a few times. CDR3 sequence: CASSAFPQGFDSPLHF. The CDR3 DNA follows: TGTGCCAGCAGTGCCTTCCCACAGGGCTTCGATTCACCCCTCCACTTT. The V call is TRBV27, the J call TRBJ1-6; TRBD1 is a possible D gene (6 bases). V dropped 5 bases and J dropped 8 bases, with 19 bases sitting between them. This CDR3 region has 16 residues. CDR1 is MNHEY and CDR2 is SMNVEV in the germline V gene (reference sequence).

This clonotype has only a few counts. Germline and junction disagree at one end, which may indicate a read error. This chain connects TRBV3-1 to TRBJ2-5; D might be TRBD2 (5 bases). The end of the DNA fits TRBJ2-1 better, so the J call may be wrong. Germline CDR1 LGHDT, CDR2 YNNKEL (reference sequence). The CDR3 totals 13 residues. The CDR3 sequence is CARSQAASHEQFF. The DNA for the CDR3 is TGTGCCCGCAGCCAAGCGGCTAGCCATGAGCAGTTCTTC.

This chain joins TRBV5-1 and TRBJ1-1; tentative D call: TRBD1 (5 bases). This CDR3 spans 13 amino acids. Germline CDR1 is SGHRS and CDR2 is YFSETQ. The V end lost 4 bases, the J end lost 6 bases, and 13 bases lay between the germline ends. The CDR3 loop reads CASSHRQGAEAFF. The CDR3 DNA reads as TGCGCCAGCAGCCACCGGCAGGGCGCTGAAGCTTTCTTT.